This entry describes one T cell receptor beta chain. Its specificity is not known. A sample-barcoded 5' primer and a J-beta primer mix were used in a second PCR of about 7 to 12 cycles. A single record per CDR3 protein comes from TCRdb applying MiXCR to the 5' RACE reads. The sample consists of about 640,000 distinct CDR3 sequences, around 54% of them appearing once. The source of the sample is a study of blood T cells in healthy people across ages. Whole-study results and caveats: Naive and antigen-experienced cells could not be conclusively compared, given unsorted PBMCs.

Isolated per sample were at least 7 million PBMCs. Germline values: CDR1 SNHLY, CDR2 FYNNEI. This CDR3 has 15 amino acids. V was cut by 9 bases and J by 1 base, with 18 bases left in between. The sequencing input was blood. The receptor was derived from a man between 60 and 75 years old in good health. The gene calls are TRBV2 and TRBJ2-5; TRBD1 or TRBD2 may be the D gene (6 bases each). In nucleotides, the CDR3 is TGTGCCAGTACCAAACGAGGGGGGCGCCAAGAGACCCAGTACTTC. Protein: CASTKRGGRQETQYF. Full variable domain (rest looked up from reference TRBV2 and TRBJ2-5): EPEVTQTPSHQVTQMGQEVILRCVPISNHLYFYWYRQILGQKVEFLVSFYNNEISEKSEIFDDQFSVERPDGSNFTLKIRSTKLEDSAMYFCASTKRGGRQETQYFGPGTRLLVL.